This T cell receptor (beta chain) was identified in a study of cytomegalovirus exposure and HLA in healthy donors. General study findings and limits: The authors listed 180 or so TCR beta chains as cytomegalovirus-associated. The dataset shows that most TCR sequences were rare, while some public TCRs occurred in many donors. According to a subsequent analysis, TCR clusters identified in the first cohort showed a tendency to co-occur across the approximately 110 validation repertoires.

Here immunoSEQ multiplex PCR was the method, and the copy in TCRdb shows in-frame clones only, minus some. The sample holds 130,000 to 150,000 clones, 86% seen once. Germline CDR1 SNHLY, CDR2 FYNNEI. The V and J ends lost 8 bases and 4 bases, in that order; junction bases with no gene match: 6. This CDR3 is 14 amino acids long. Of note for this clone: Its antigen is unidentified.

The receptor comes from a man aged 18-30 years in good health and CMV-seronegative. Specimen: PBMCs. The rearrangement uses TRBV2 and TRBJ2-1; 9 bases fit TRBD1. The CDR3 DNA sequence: TGTGCCAGCCCTACCGGGACAGGGTACAATGAGCAGTTCTTC. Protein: CASPTGTGYNEQFF.